This passage covers 9 T cell receptor beta chains from one sample sequenced in a study of T cells in narcolepsy. Repertoires were generated with immunoSEQ multiplex PCR, while TCRdb's copy carries only in-frame clones and drops some. This sample carries over 40,000 clones, 88% of them seen once, and the ten largest clones take approximately 1.2%. The specimen was CD45RA- memory CD4+ T cells from PBMCs. The origin of the receptors is a human donor with narcolepsy.

This clone was recorded a few times. This chain uses TRBV11-2 with TRBJ2-1; 10 bases are a match to TRBD2. J gave up 3 bases and V 2 bases, and 7 bases lay outside the gene matches. The CDR3 length is 17 residues. Germline V lookup: CDR1 SGHAT, CDR2 FQNNGV. The CDR3 DNA follows: TGTGCCAGCAGCTTATTAAGCGGGAGGGCCCTCTACAATGAGCAGTTCTTC. Residues: CASSLLSGRALYNEQFF. Using reference TRBV11-2 and TRBJ2-1 for the parts outside the CDR3, the full variable domain is EAGVAQSPRYKIIEKRQSVAFWCNPISGHATLYWYQQILGQGPKLLIQFQNNGVVDDSQLPKDRFSAERLKGVDSTLKIQPAKLEDSAVYLCASSLLSGRALYNEQFFGPGTRLTVL.

The chain employs TRBV5-6 and TRBJ2-5; TRBD1 agrees at 8 bases. The trim removed 4 bases at V and 4 bases at J, leaving 3 bases unmatched. Germline CDR1 is SGHDT and CDR2 is YYEEEE. The CDR3 totals 13 residues. As DNA, the CDR3 is TGTGCCAGCAGCGTGGGACAGGCAGAGACCCAGTACTTC. Protein product: CASSVGQAETQYF. Combining the CDR3 with reference TRBV5-6 and TRBJ2-5 gives the whole variable domain DAGVTQSPTHLIKTRGQQVTLRCSPKSGHDTVSWYQQALGQGPQFIFQYYEEEERQRGNFPDRFSGHQFPNYSSELNVNALLLGDSALYLCASSVGQAETQYFGPGTRLLVL.

The chain joins TRBV2 to TRBJ2-6; the D gene could be TRBD1 or TRBD2 (5 bases each). V lost 7 bases, J lost 5 bases, and 15 bases lay in between. Germline CDR1 reads SNHLY; CDR2 reads FYNNEI. The CDR3 consists of 15 residues. The CDR3 region is CASKSGAARANVLTF. The CDR3 DNA follows: TGTGCCAGCAAATCCGGGGCCGCGAGGGCCAACGTCCTGACTTTC. Supplemented by reference TRBV2 and TRBJ2-6, the full variable domain reads EPEVTQTPSHQVTQMGQEVILRCVPISNHLYFYWYRQILGQKVEFLVSFYNNEISEKSEIFDDQFSVERPDGSNFTLKIRSTKLEDSAMYFCASKSGAARANVLTFGAGSRLTVL.

The chain links TRBV30 to TRBJ1-1; 9 bases align to TRBD1. Trimming removed 3 bases from V and 6 bases from J; junction bases left unmatched: 5. The CDR3 length is 13 residues. Germline-derived CDR1 and CDR2 are GTSNPN and SVGIG (reference sequence). This CDR3 is CAWRGTGSAEAFF. DNA for the CDR3: TGTGCCTGGAGGGGGACAGGGTCCGCTGAAGCTTTCTTT.

The rearrangement joins TRBV11-3 to TRBJ2-3, with D unresolved. The germline gives CDR1 SGHNT, CDR2 YENEEA. The CDR3 length is 15 residues. Trimming removed 1 base from V and 5 bases from J, with 13 bases in between. The CDR3 nucleotides are TGTGCCAGCAGCTTAGGATCCAACAGTGGAGATACGCAGTATTTT. Protein: CASSLGSNSGDTQYF.

The chain uses TRBV6-1 and TRBJ1-5; D gene uncertain. Trimming took off 3 bases at V and 4 bases at J, with 7 bases between the two ends. Germline-derived CDR1 and CDR2 are MNHNS and SASEGT. This CDR3 comprises 13 residues. CDR3 coding DNA: TGTGCCAGCAGTGAGACGGGGAATCAGCCCCAGCATTTT. Its protein product is CASSETGNQPQHF.

This sequence joins TRBV19 and TRBJ1-5; tentative D call: TRBD1 (6 bases). Trimming left V 6 bases short and J 2 bases short, with 8 bases between. Germline V CDR1 and CDR2: LNHDA, SQIVND (reference sequence). The CDR3 runs 13 residues. CDR3 DNA sequence: TGTGCCAGTAGGGGACACCGCAATCAGCCCCAGCATTTT. Translated: CASRGHRNQPQHF. Full variable domain (remainder filled in from reference TRBV19 and TRBJ1-5): DGGITQSPKYLFRKEGQNVTLSCEQNLNHDAMYWYRQDPGQGLRLIYYSQIVNDFQKGDIAEGYSVSREKKESFPLTVTSAQKNPTAFYLCASRGHRNQPQHFGDGTRLSIL.

This chain links TRBV7-5 with TRBJ1-1; the table's D call of TRBD1 was not tested on the DNA. TRBV7-5 represents a pseudogene. The CDR3 extends over 16 amino acids. CDR3 in amino acids: CARSSRAGQGNTEAFF. The CDR3 DNA sequence: TGTGCCAGAAGCTCCAGGGCGGGACAGGGGAACACTGAAGCTTTCTTT.

The sample holds one count of this clone. V and J are TRBV5-1 and TRBJ1-3; TRBD1 matches at 9 bases. The CDR3 has 14 residues. Germline trimming cut 3 bases from V and 6 bases from J; bases unmatched to any gene: 4. Germline CDR1 SGHRS, CDR2 YFSETQ. Written as DNA, the CDR3 is TGCGCCAGCAGCTGGGGACAGGGTCAAAACACCATATATTTT. It encodes CASSWGQGQNTIYF.